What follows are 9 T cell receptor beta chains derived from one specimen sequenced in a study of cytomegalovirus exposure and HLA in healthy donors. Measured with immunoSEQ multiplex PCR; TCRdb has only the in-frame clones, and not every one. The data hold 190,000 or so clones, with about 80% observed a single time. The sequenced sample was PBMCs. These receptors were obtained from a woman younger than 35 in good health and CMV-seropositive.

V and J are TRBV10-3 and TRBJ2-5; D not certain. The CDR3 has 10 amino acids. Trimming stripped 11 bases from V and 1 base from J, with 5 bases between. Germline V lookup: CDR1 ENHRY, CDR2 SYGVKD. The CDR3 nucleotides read TGTGCCGCCGGCCAAGAGACCCAGTACTTC. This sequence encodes CAAGQETQYF.

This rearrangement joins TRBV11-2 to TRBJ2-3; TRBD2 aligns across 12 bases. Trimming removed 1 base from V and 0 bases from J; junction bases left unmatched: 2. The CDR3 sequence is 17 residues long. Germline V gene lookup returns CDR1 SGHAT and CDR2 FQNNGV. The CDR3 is CASSLVLAGGSTDTQYF. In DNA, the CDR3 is TGTGCCAGCAGCTTAGTACTAGCGGGAGGAAGCACAGATACGCAGTATTTT. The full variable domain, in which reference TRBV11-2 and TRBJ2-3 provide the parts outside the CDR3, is EAGVAQSPRYKIIEKRQSVAFWCNPISGHATLYWYQQILGQGPKLLIQFQNNGVVDDSQLPKDRFSAERLKGVDSTLKIQPAKLEDSAVYLCASSLVLAGGSTDTQYFGPGTRLTVL.

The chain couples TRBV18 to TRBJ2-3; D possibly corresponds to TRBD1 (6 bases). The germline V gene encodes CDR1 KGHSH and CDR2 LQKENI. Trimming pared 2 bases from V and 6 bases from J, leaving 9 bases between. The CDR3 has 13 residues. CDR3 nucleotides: TGTGCCAGCTCACCAGTCCAGGGGGATACGCAGTATTTT. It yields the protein CASSPVQGDTQYF.

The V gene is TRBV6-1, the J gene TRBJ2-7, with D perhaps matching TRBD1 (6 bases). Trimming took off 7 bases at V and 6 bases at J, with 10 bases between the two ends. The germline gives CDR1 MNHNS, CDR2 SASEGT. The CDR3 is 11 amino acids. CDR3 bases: TGTGCCAGCACCCGGGACACCGAGCAGTACTTC. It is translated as CASTRDTEQYF.

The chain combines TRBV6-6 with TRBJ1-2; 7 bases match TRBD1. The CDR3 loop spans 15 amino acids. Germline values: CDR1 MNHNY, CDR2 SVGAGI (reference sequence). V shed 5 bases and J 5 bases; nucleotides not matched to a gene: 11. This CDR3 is CASSHHRGLRYGYTF. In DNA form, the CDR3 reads TGTGCCAGCAGTCATCACAGGGGTCTTCGATATGGCTACACCTTC.

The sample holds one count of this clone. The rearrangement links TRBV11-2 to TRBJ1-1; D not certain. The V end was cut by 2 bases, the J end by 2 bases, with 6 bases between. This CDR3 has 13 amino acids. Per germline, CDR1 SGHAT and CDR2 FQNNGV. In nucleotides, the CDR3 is TGTGCCAGCAGCTTAAAACAAAACACTGAAGCTTTCTTT. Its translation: CASSLKQNTEAFF.

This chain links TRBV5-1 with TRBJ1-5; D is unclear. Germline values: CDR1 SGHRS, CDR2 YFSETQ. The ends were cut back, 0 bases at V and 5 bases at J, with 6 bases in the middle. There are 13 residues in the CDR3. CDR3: CASSLDRDQPQHF. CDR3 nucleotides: TGCGCCAGCAGCTTGGACAGAGATCAGCCCCAGCATTTT.

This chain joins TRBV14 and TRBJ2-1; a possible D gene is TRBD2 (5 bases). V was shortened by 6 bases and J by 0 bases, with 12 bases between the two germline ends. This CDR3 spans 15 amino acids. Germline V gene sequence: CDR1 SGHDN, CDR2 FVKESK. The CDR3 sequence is CASSPLGSSYNEQFF. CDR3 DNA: TGTGCCAGCAGTCCACTAGGCAGCTCCTACAATGAGCAGTTCTTC.

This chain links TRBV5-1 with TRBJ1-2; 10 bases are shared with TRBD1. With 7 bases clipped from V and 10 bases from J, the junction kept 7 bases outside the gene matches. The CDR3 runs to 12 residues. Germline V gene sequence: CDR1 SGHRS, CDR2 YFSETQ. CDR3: CASSGQGIDYTF. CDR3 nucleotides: TGCGCCAGCTCGGGACAGGGGATAGACTACACCTTC.